The clone carrying this T cell receptor (beta chain) was counted many times. Its antigen is as yet unknown. The read falls 3 residues short of the CDR3 end, and the missing part is taken from the germline J gene. The data were obtained in a study of T cell clonality in common variable immunodeficiency. Findings and limits, study-wide: CVID subjects shared fewer TCRbeta clones than healthy controls did. Common variable immunodeficiency TCR beta sequences reportedly had fewer deletions and N-nucleotide insertions.

Clones were sequenced by immunoSEQ multiplex PCR, and TCRdb holds only the in-frame ones, with some missing. Singletons are absent from the sample, which has tens of thousands of clones. With 1 base removed from V and 7 bases from J, the gap between germline ends came to 11 bases. Germline V gives CDR1 SGHTA, CDR2 FQGNSA. The CDR3 extends over 14 amino acids. Each donor provided roughly 5 to 8 ml of heparinized whole blood. Sequencing input: peripheral blood mononuclear cells. The clonotype originates from a person aged 18-70 years in good health. The rearrangement uses TRBV7-2 and TRBJ1-5; tentatively, D is TRBD1 (6 bases). CDR3 DNA (partial): TGTGCCAGCAGCTTAGGGGGGCCCGGCCAGCCC. Protein sequence: CASSLGGPGQP. The whole CDR3 protein is CASSLGGPGQPQHF.